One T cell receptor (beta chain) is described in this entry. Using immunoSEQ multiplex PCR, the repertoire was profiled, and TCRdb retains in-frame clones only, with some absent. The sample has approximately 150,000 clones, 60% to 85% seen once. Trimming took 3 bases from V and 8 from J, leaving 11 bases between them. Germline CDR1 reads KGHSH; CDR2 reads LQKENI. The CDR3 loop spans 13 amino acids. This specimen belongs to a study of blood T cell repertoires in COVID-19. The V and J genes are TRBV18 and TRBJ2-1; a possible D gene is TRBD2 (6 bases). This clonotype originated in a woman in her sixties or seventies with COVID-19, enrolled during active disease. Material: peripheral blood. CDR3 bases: TGTGCCAGCTCACCGACTAGTTCCGATGAGCAGTTCTTC. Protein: CASSPTSSDEQFF.